Listed here are 22 T cell receptor beta chains from one sample, sequenced in a study of cytomegalovirus exposure and HLA in healthy donors. The PCR had 60 Vbeta and 13 Jbeta primers. TCRdb keeps only in-frame clones here, not all; method: immunoSEQ multiplex PCR. The specimen's table records about 110,000 clones. Sequencing was performed on PBMCs. The source of these receptors is a man aged 18 to 29 in good health and CMV-seronegative.

V and J are TRBV4-1 and TRBJ2-1; 9 nucleotides agree with TRBD2. J was trimmed by 4 bases and V by 1 base; bases with no gene match: 5. Per the germline V gene, CDR1 is MGHRA and CDR2 is YSYEKL. The CDR3 consists of 16 residues. The CDR3 here is CASSQATSGIYNEQFF. As DNA, the CDR3 is TGCGCCAGCAGCCAAGCGACTAGCGGAATTTACAATGAGCAGTTCTTC.

The chain links TRBV5-1 to TRBJ1-2; D is possibly TRBD1 (5 bases). V was clipped by 0 bases and J by 6 bases, with 9 bases between them. Germline V gene data show CDR1 as SGHRS and CDR2 as YFSETQ. This CDR3 has 13 residues. This CDR3 is CASSLESGNGYTF. CDR3 bases: TGCGCCAGCAGCTTGGAGTCAGGGAATGGCTACACCTTC.

This sequence joins TRBV9 and TRBJ1-2; D ambiguous. The CDR3 runs 11 residues. V lost 6 bases to trimming and J lost 7 bases, with 10 bases between them. In germline, CDR1 is SGDLS, CDR2 YYNGEE. The CDR3 nucleotides are TGTGCCAGCAACAGACCATCTGGCTACACCTTC. Translated, it gives CASNRPSGYTF.

The gene calls are TRBV7-9 and TRBJ1-5; the match to TRBD1 covers 9 bases. The J segment lost 7 bases and the V segment lost 4 bases, leaving 14 bases of the junction unmatched. CDR1 and CDR2 from the germline V gene are SEHNR and FQNEAQ (reference sequence). The CDR3 sequence is 17 residues long. CDR3 sequence reads: CASSSLLTGGREQPQHF. The CDR3 DNA sequence: TGTGCCAGCAGCTCACTGCTCACAGGGGGCCGGGAACAGCCCCAGCATTTT.

The chain links TRBV5-8 to TRBJ2-2, with 10 bases that match TRBD1. The germline V gene has CDR1 SGHTS and CDR2 YDEGEE. The CDR3 totals 15 residues. The junction had 9 bases not matched to a gene; V was cut back by 7 bases and J by 6 bases. In DNA form, the CDR3 reads TGTGCCAGCGCTTCCGGGACAGGGGTTCCCGGGGAGCTGTTTTTT. Amino acid sequence: CASASGTGVPGELFF.

The J gene is TRBJ2-3, the V gene TRBV6-6; D gene ambiguous. The CDR3 has 13 residues. Germline V lookup: CDR1 MNHNY, CDR2 SVGAGI (reference sequence). V lost 5 bases, J lost 7 bases, and 13 bases lay in between. The CDR3 reads CASSPPPGNTQYF. The CDR3 DNA sequence: TGTGCCAGCAGTCCCCCCCCCGGTAATACGCAGTATTTT.

In the case of this clone: A read error may account for a junction end that differs from germline. This CDR3 is also generated by other DNA sequences in the sample. The rearrangement links TRBV14 to TRBJ1-3; D is ambiguous. The CDR3 length is 18 residues. CDR1 and CDR2 (germline): SGHDN, FVKESK. CDR3 in amino acids: CASSQGHTLLDSGNTIYF. Here the CDR3 DNA reads TGCGCCAGCAGCCAAGGTCACACACTACTTGACTCTGGAAACACCATATATTTT. The full variable domain, in which reference TRBV14 and TRBJ1-3 provide the parts outside the CDR3, is EAGVTQFPSHSVIEKGQTVTLRCDPISGHDNLYWYRRVMGKEIKFLLHFVKESKQDESGMPNNRFLAERTGGTYSTLKVQPAELEDSGVYFCASSQGHTLLDSGNTIYFGEGSWLTVV.

This chain joins TRBV28 and TRBJ2-2, with D possibly being TRBD2 (5 bases). The CDR3 is made up of 14 amino acids. Germline CDR1 is MDHEN and CDR2 is SYDVKM. Trimming cost V 8 bases and J 0 bases, with 10 bases left between them. CDR3 amino acids: CASYEGPNTGELFF. The CDR3 DNA sequence: TGTGCCAGCTATGAGGGCCCGAACACCGGGGAGCTGTTTTTT.

This chain links TRBV5-8 with TRBJ1-4; D not certain. CDR1 and CDR2 from the germline V gene are SGHTS and YDEGEE. This CDR3 region has 12 residues. V was shortened by 4 bases and J by 8 bases, with 9 bases between the two germline ends. This CDR3 reads CASSPYLEKLFF. CDR3 nucleotide sequence: TGTGCCAGCAGCCCCTACTTGGAAAAACTGTTTTTT.

The chain is built from TRBV9 and TRBJ2-1, with 14 bases matching TRBD2. This CDR3 has 16 amino acids. J lost 7 bases, V lost 0 bases, and 3 bases had no gene match. Germline loops: CDR1 SGDLS, CDR2 YYNGEE. CDR3 nucleotide sequence: TGTGCCAGCAGCGTAGGGACTAGCGGGGGGCAGAATGAGCAGTTCTTC. Amino acids: CASSVGTSGGQNEQFF.

V gene TRBV6-1 combines with J gene TRBJ1-5, with TRBD1 matching 8 bases. This CDR3 is built from 13 residues. V was clipped by 5 bases and J by 5 bases; unmatched bases: 2. Germline assignment: CDR1 MNHNS and CDR2 SASEGT. CDR3 loop: CASSRTGHQPQHF. The DNA of the CDR3 is TGTGCCAGCAGTAGGACAGGGCATCAGCCCCAGCATTTT.

V is TRBV2 and J is TRBJ1-1, with D unresolved. Trimming took 1 base from V and 7 from J, leaving 13 bases between them. CDR1 is SNHLY and CDR2 is FYNNEI in the germline V gene. This CDR3 region has 14 residues. The chain's CDR3 is CASSEGPLEGEAFF. Written as DNA, the CDR3 is TGTGCCAGCAGTGAAGGCCCCCTCGAGGGTGAAGCTTTCTTT.

The rearrangement uses TRBV19 and TRBJ1-1; D is unresolved. V lost 6 bases and J 14 bases, leaving 13 bases between the germline ends. Per the germline V gene, CDR1 is LNHDA and CDR2 is SQIVND (reference sequence). The CDR3 runs to 10 residues. The CDR3 sequence is CASRTMTYFF. CDR3 nucleotide sequence: TGTGCCAGTAGGACGATGACATACTTCTTT.

This chain connects TRBV18 to TRBJ1-1, with a possible D match to TRBD1 (5 bases). The CDR3 is 14 residues long. The V end was cut by 3 bases, the J end by 2 bases, with 10 bases between. CDR1 KGHSH and CDR2 LQKENI come from the germline V gene. The CDR3 sequence is CASSPTGPNTEAFF. CDR3 sequence (DNA): TGTGCCAGCTCACCCACAGGACCCAACACTGAAGCTTTCTTT.

This sequence joins TRBV6-1 and TRBJ2-5; the match to TRBD2 covers 15 bases. CDR3 length: 17 residues. Germline trimming cut 2 bases from V and 9 bases from J; bases unmatched to any gene: 10. The germline V gene encodes CDR1 MNHNS and CDR2 SASEGT. CDR3 sequence: CASSEIFGLAGGRSQYF. The CDR3 coding sequence is TGTGCCAGCAGTGAAATATTCGGACTAGCGGGGGGGCGGTCCCAGTACTTC.

The J gene is TRBJ2-7, the V gene TRBV28, with D perhaps TRBD2 (5 bases). The V end lost 8 bases, the J end lost 7 bases, and 21 bases lay between the germline ends. The germline CDR1 and CDR2 sequences are MDHEN and SYDVKM. CDR3 length: 14 residues. In nucleotides, the CDR3 is TGTGCCAGCGGGAGCCGGACTGCTCTTGGAGAGCAGTACTTC. Residues: CASGSRTALGEQYF.

Note on this clone: The junction differs from germline at one of its ends, possibly a read error. This chain links TRBV7-7 with TRBJ2-7; unclear D gene. CDR1 SSHAT and CDR2 FNYEAQ come from the germline V gene (reference sequence). CDR3 length: 13 residues. The CDR3 bases are TGTGCTAGCAGCTTAGACCCCAGCTACGAGCAGTACTTC. Translation: CASSLDPSYEQYF. The full variable domain, in which reference TRBV7-7 and TRBJ2-7 provide the parts outside the CDR3, is GAGVSQSPRYKVTKRGQDVTLRCDPISSHATLYWYQQALGQGPEFLTYFNYEAQPDKSGLPSDRFSAERPEGSISTLTIQRTEQRDSAMYRCASSLDPSYEQYFGPGTRLTVT.

Here the CDR3 reads CASSRTGSSEAFF. The CDR3 coding sequence is TGTGCCAGCAGTCGGACAGGGTCCTCTGAAGCTTTCTTT. The chain employs TRBV28 and TRBJ1-1, with 8 positions matching TRBD1. Per the germline V gene, CDR1 is MDHEN and CDR2 is SYDVKM. Losses at the gene ends were 5 bases for V and 6 bases for J; bases not matched to a gene: 5. The CDR3 extends over 13 amino acids.

V usage is TRBV2 and J usage is TRBJ1-1; D not certain. V was cut by 1 base and J by 4 bases, with 13 bases left in between. From germline, CDR1 is SNHLY and CDR2 FYNNEI. The CDR3 contains 15 residues. Here the CDR3 reads CASSEGRTPATEAFF. The CDR3 nucleotides are TGTGCCAGCAGTGAAGGGAGAACTCCTGCCACTGAAGCTTTCTTT.

J is TRBJ1-1 and V is TRBV25-1, with unresolved D. The CDR3 totals 11 residues. Between the trimmed V and J ends, which lost 7 bases and 8 bases, there was a span of 11 bases. Germline V gives CDR1 MGHDK, CDR2 SYGVNS. This chain's CDR3 is CASIGVREAFF. The CDR3 DNA sequence: TGTGCCAGCATCGGGGTTAGGGAAGCTTTCTTT.

V and J are TRBV15 and TRBJ1-2; TRBD1 aligns across 12 bases. The J segment lost 4 bases and the V segment lost 4 bases, leaving 7 bases of the junction unmatched. CDR3 size: 16 residues. Germline CDR1 is LNHNV and CDR2 is YYDKDF (reference sequence). The CDR3 bases are TGTGCCACCAGCAACCGGGACAGGGGGCGCATCTATGGCTACACCTTC. Translating it yields CATSNRDRGRIYGYTF.

The chain links TRBV6-5 to TRBJ2-5; TRBD2 agrees at 10 bases. V was clipped by 7 bases and J by 3 bases; unmatched bases: 8. CDR1 is MNHEY, CDR2 SVGAGI, per germline. The CDR3 spans 15 residues. The CDR3 is CASTSLTSGEETQYF. The CDR3 region has the DNA TGTGCCAGCACCTCGCTAACTAGCGGGGAAGAGACCCAGTACTTC.